These 28 T cell receptor beta chains originate from one sample sequenced in a study of CD8+ T cells in alopecia areata listed by TCRdb under 2018. Receptors were amplified or captured by the immunoSEQ multiplex PCR assay. For TCR sequencing, RNA was extracted from every sample and reverse transcribed into cDNA to serve as template. TCRdb obtained this table from immuneACCESS and retained in-frame rearrangements with V and J assigned. These tables miss some clones; where compared with another copy, unresolved V genes account for less than half of the shortfall, and the remainder is unexplained. This sample shows around 100,000 clones, and none of them turns up only once. The ten largest make up around 20% of the sample. The sequencing sample was made of lesional skin. The receptors stem from a C3H/HeJ mouse with alopecia areata. This strain possesses the MHC haplotype H2-k.

This clone has just a few counts. Any gene name here is a mouse gene name. The covered CDR3 bases are TGTGCCAGCAGTACACCGGGACAATACACA. Amino acids: CASSTPGQYT. The complete CDR3 reads CASSTPGQYTEVFF. The genes are TRBV19 and TRBJ1-1; a possible D gene is TRBD1 (6 bases). The read terminates 4 residues before the CDR3 end, so the remaining end is supplied by the germline J gene. V lost 3 bases, J lost 3 bases, and 12 bases lay in between. The germline gives CDR1 FNHDT, CDR2 SITEND (reference sequence). The CDR3 extends over 14 amino acids.

With regard to this clone: The gene names given are mouse names. Sequencing ends 4 residues short of the CDR3 end; the germline J gene provides the rest. The V gene is TRBV13-3, the J gene TRBJ2-5; 9 bases map to TRBD1. This CDR3 spans 13 amino acids. Germline V gene lookup returns CDR1 NNHDY and CDR2 SYVADS. CDR3 amino acids: CASRQGARDTQYF. CDR3 DNA, as far as it was read: TGTGCCAGCAGACAGGGGGCGAGGGAC. Looking up the rest from reference TRBV13-3 and TRBJ2-5 gives the full variable domain: EAAVTQSPRSKVAVTGGKVTLSCHQTNNHDYMYWYRQDTGHGLRLIHYSYVADSTEKGDIPDGYKASRPSQENFSLILELASLSQTAVYFCASRQGARDTQYFGPGTRLLVL.

A remark on this clone: Genes and germline come from the mouse. The missing CDR3 end, 4 residues past where the read stops, is filled in from the germline J gene. The chain links TRBV13-3 to TRBJ2-1, with a tentative D call TRBD2 (5 bases). With 0 bases removed from V and 2 bases from J, the gap between germline ends came to 9 bases. CDR1 is NNHDY, CDR2 SYVADS, per germline. This CDR3 has 15 amino acids. The CDR3 is CASSDVGKDYAEQFF. CDR3 bases read: TGTGCCAGCAGTGATGTGGGGAAGGACTATGCT.

This clone was seen more than once but under ten times. Gene names are mouse gene names. CDR3 DNA (partial): TGTGCCAGCACCACCGGGACTGCCTTTGCT. Its protein is CASTTGTAFA. The complete CDR3 protein is CASTTGTAFAEQFF. V is TRBV13-3 and J is TRBJ2-1, with 7 bases that match TRBD2. The read is 4 residues too short to cover the CDR3 end, so that end is filled in from the germline J gene. CDR1 is NNHDY and CDR2 is SYVADS in the germline V gene. Germline trimming cut 6 bases from V and 6 bases from J; bases unmatched to any gene: 9. There are 14 residues in the CDR3.

This clone was seen repeatedly, ten times or more. Mouse gene names apply. The observed sequence ends 4 residues before the CDR3 terminus, with the missing tail filled in from the germline J gene. V and J are TRBV13-3 and TRBJ2-1, with 9 bases matching TRBD2. This CDR3 has 17 residues. The V gene's germline CDR1 is NNHDY and CDR2 SYVADS. V was pared by 0 bases and J by 1 base, with 5 bases of the junction left unmatched. This CDR3 reads CASSDEAGGGNYAEQFF. The sequenced part of the CDR3 DNA is TGTGCCAGCAGTGATGAAGCTGGGGGGGGGAACTATGCT.

In the case of this clone: The listed genes are named as in mouse. The read gets to within 4 residues of the CDR3 end, and the germline J gene fills in the rest. The V and J genes are TRBV13-3 and TRBJ2-7; no firm D call. This CDR3 contains 14 residues. V lost 2 bases to trimming and J lost 3 bases, with 12 bases between them. CDR1 NNHDY and CDR2 SYVADS come from the germline V gene. The sequenced part of the CDR3 DNA is TGTGCCAGCAGTGAAAAAAGGTTCTTCTAT. This translates into CASSEKRFFY. The CDR3 in full is CASSEKRFFYEQYF.

With respect to this clone: Gene labels here are mouse ones. The read terminates 4 residues before the CDR3 end, so the remaining end is supplied by the germline J gene. The chain has TRBV13-3 and TRBJ1-4; D remains ambiguous. Germline values: CDR1 NNHDY, CDR2 SYVADS. CDR3 length: 14 residues. The CDR3 sequence: CASSDLTSPERLFF. The covered CDR3 bases are TGTGCCAGCAGTGATCTGACATCCCCCGAA.

This clone was seen more than once but under ten times. The database protein in TCRdb disagrees with the DNA translation at residue 11; the sequence shown here was translated from the DNA. Gene labels here are mouse ones. The CDR3 end falls 3 residues outside the read, so it is completed with the germline J gene. The chain links TRBV13-3 to TRBJ1-6; 9 nucleotides align to TRBD1. TRBJ1-6 belongs to the ORF category, with a function that is uncertain. CDR3 length equals 14 residues. The V segment lost 3 bases and the J segment 7 bases; nucleotides outside the gene matches: 2. In germline, CDR1 is NNHDY, CDR2 SYVADS. The sequenced part of the CDR3 DNA is TGTGCCAGCAGTGGGGACAGGGTCAATTCGCCC. Its protein product is CASSGDRVNSP. The full CDR3 protein is CASSGDRVNSPLYF.

This clone came up many times. Gene and germline names: mouse. The observed sequence ends 4 residues before the CDR3 terminus, with the missing tail filled in from the germline J gene. V usage is TRBV13-3 and J usage is TRBJ2-1; possibly TRBD2 for D (7 bases). Trimming stripped 1 base from V and 4 bases from J, with 15 bases between. The CDR3 covers 16 residues. Germline CDR1 and CDR2: NNHDY and SYVADS. The CDR3 sequence: CASSDMGGGLYAEQFF. Incomplete CDR3 DNA: TGTGCCAGCAGTGATATGGGGGGCGGCCTTTATGCT.

A remark on this clone: The genes and germline here are from mouse. Read coverage stops 4 residues before the CDR3 terminus; the germline J gene supplies the remainder. The gene calls are TRBV1 and TRBJ2-3; 12 positions match TRBD1. J gave up 3 bases and V 6 bases, and 4 bases lay outside the gene matches. Germline values: CDR1 NSQYPW, CDR2 LRSPGD (reference sequence). The CDR3 loop spans 15 amino acids. The part of the CDR3 DNA that was read is TGCACCTGCAGCCCCGGGACAGGGGGCGCAGAA. This translates into CTCSPGTGGAE. The entire CDR3 is CTCSPGTGGAETLYF.

Notes on this clone: Gene labels here are mouse ones. The read terminates 4 residues ahead of where the CDR3 ends, so the germline J gene completes it. The V and J genes are TRBV19 and TRBJ2-1; TRBD2 aligns across 9 bases. CDR1 is FNHDT, CDR2 SITEND, per germline (reference sequence). The CDR3 has 16 amino acids. With 6 bases clipped from V and 3 bases from J, the junction kept 10 bases outside the gene matches. CDR3 DNA, as far as it was read: TGTGCCAGCACCCCCGGTTGGGGGGGCATCTATGCT. Protein: CASTPGWGGIYA. The full CDR3 protein is CASTPGWGGIYAEQFF.

Comment on this clone: Gene labels here are mouse ones. The read ends 4 residues early relative to the CDR3; the germline J gene fills the gap. The sample contains more than one DNA sequence encoding this CDR3. The chain couples TRBV13-1 to TRBJ2-3, with 11 bases fitting TRBD2. V shed 2 bases, J shed 2 bases, and the junction held 4 bases outside the gene matches. This CDR3 spans 16 amino acids. Germline CDR1 NSHNY, CDR2 SYGAGN. This CDR3 reads CASSERDWGSAETLYF. Incomplete CDR3 DNA: TGTGCCAGCAGTGAACGGGACTGGGGGTCTGCAGAA.

About this clone itself: Mouse gene names and germline throughout. CDR3 amino acids: CASSFIGGDQDTQYF. CDR3 DNA, as far as it was read: TGTGCCAGCAGTTTCATTGGGGGGGACCAAGAC. The chain combines TRBV14 with TRBJ2-5, with 8 positions matching TRBD2. The read gets to within 4 residues of the CDR3 end, and the germline J gene fills in the rest. V shed 1 base and J 1 base; nucleotides not matched to a gene: 2. Germline loops: CDR1 SGHDT, CDR2 FRDEAV. The CDR3 runs 15 residues.

This clone was observed a few times. Germline and genes: mouse. From the germline J gene comes the end of the CDR3, since the read stops 4 residues before it. The rearrangement joins TRBV17 to TRBJ1-1, with no clear D. This CDR3 spans 13 amino acids. Trimming removed 3 bases at V and 4 bases at J, with 9 bases between. Germline values: CDR1 MNHDT, CDR2 YYDKIL. The CDR3 sequence: CASSSRWGTEVFF. Incomplete CDR3 DNA: TGTGCTAGCAGTAGCAGGTGGGGCACA. The full variable domain, in which reference TRBV17 and TRBJ1-1 provide the parts outside the CDR3, is DTTVKQNPRYKLARVGKPVNLICSQTMNHDTMYWYQKKPNQAPKLLLFYYDKILNREADTFEKFQSSRPNNSFCSLYIGSAGLEYSAMYLCASSSRWGTEVFFGKGTRLTVV.

Concerning this clone itself: TCRdb's protein and the DNA translation differ at residue 12; the protein here comes from the DNA. Gene names are mouse gene names. The sequenced fragment ends 3 residues before the CDR3 boundary, so the rest is inferred from the germline J gene. The chain joins TRBV19 to TRBJ1-6, with 8 bases lining up with TRBD1. TRBJ1-6 is labeled an ORF, and its function is uncertain. V gave up 5 bases and J gave up 7 bases; unmatched junction bases: 8. In germline, CDR1 is FNHDT, CDR2 SITEND (reference sequence). The CDR3 totals 15 residues. Partial CDR3 DNA: TGTGCCAGCAGCCCGACAGGGGATGGGAATTCGCCC. It codes for CASSPTGDGNSP. The full-length CDR3 reads as CASSPTGDGNSPLYF.

This clone appeared a few times. Genes and germline come from the mouse. The read falls 4 residues short of the CDR3 end, and the missing part is taken from the germline J gene. The chain links TRBV17 to TRBJ2-1, with D unresolved. V was clipped by 5 bases and J by 3 bases, with 8 bases between them. CDR3 size: 13 residues. Per the germline V gene, CDR1 is MNHDT and CDR2 is YYDKIL. The part of the CDR3 DNA that was read is TGTGCTAGCAGTTGGCAGGTCTATGCT. Translating it yields CASSWQVYA. The complete CDR3 reads CASSWQVYAEQFF.

This clone showed up just a few times. Genes here carry mouse names. The read gets to within 4 residues of the CDR3 end, and the germline J gene fills in the rest. The chain employs TRBV13-1 and TRBJ1-1; D possibly corresponds to TRBD1 (6 bases). This CDR3 spans 15 amino acids. V shed 2 bases and J shed 1 base, with 12 bases lying between them. The germline gives CDR1 NSHNY, CDR2 SYGAGN. CDR3 DNA, as far as it was read: TGTGCCAGCAGTGACCCGGGACAAAAAAACACA. Its protein product is CASSDPGQKNT. The whole CDR3 reads CASSDPGQKNTEVFF.

This clone occurred a few times. Gene names are the mouse ones. The CDR3 end is not reached by the read, which stops 4 residues before it; the germline J gene fills it in. V gene TRBV14 combines with J gene TRBJ2-7, with TRBD2 matching 8 bases. The length of the CDR3 is 14 residues. From germline, CDR1 is SGHDT and CDR2 FRDEAV. This chain's CDR3 is CASSLGGGLYEQYF. The CDR3 DNA, read in part, is TGTGCCAGCAGCCTGGGGGGTGGATTATAT. Complete variable domain (other parts from reference TRBV14 and TRBJ2-7): EAGVTQSPRYAVLQEGQAVSFWCDPISGHDTLYWYQQPRDQGPQLLVYFRDEAVIDNSQLPSDRFSAVRPKGTNSTLKIQSAKQGDTATYLCASSLGGGLYEQYFGPGTRLTVL.

The table lists this clone with a few counts. Any gene name here is a mouse gene name. With the read ending 4 residues before the CDR3 end, the germline J gene is used to fill in that end. The genes are TRBV1 and TRBJ2-1, with TRBD1 identical over 7 bases. This CDR3 has 15 amino acids. With 4 bases clipped from V and 2 bases from J, the junction kept 5 bases outside the gene matches. The germline gives CDR1 NSQYPW, CDR2 LRSPGD (reference sequence). The chain's CDR3 is CTCSGDRGDYAEQFF. The part of the CDR3 DNA that was read is TGCACCTGCAGTGGGGACAGAGGGGACTATGCT.

This clone was seen a few times. TCRdb lists a protein that is different at residue 14 from the translated DNA; the protein given here uses the DNA translation. Each gene name is a mouse one. The read terminates 3 residues ahead of where the CDR3 ends, so the germline J gene completes it. J is TRBJ1-6 and V is TRBV13-3; TRBD1 is a possible D gene (5 bases). TRBJ1-6 is treated as an ORF (open reading frame) with a function not yet certain. CDR1 and CDR2 from the germline V gene are NNHDY and SYVADS. The CDR3 spans 17 residues. V was pared by 0 bases and J by 0 bases, with 10 bases between. CDR3 bases read: TGTGCCAGCAGTGATGTGACAGCCAATTCCTATAATTCGCCC. Its protein is CASSDVTANSYNSP. The CDR3 in full is CASSDVTANSYNSPLYF.

This clone was seen more than once but under ten times. Gene labels here are mouse ones. The CDR3 end lies 4 residues beyond the end of the read and is filled in from the germline J gene. The rearrangement joins TRBV13-3 to TRBJ2-5; 10 nucleotides align to TRBD2. This CDR3 contains 17 residues. V shed 1 base, J shed 0 bases, and the junction held 5 bases outside the gene matches. CDR1 and CDR2 from the germline V gene are NNHDY and SYVADS. The CDR3 bases that were read are TGTGCCAGCAGTGATCGGACTGGGGGTAATAACCAAGAC. Translated: CASSDRTGGNNQD. The full CDR3 sequence reads CASSDRTGGNNQDTQYF. The whole variable domain, remainder taken from reference TRBV13-3 and TRBJ2-5, is EAAVTQSPRSKVAVTGGKVTLSCHQTNNHDYMYWYRQDTGHGLRLIHYSYVADSTEKGDIPDGYKASRPSQENFSLILELASLSQTAVYFCASSDRTGGNNQDTQYFGPGTRLLVL.

This clone was counted at least ten times. Gene names and germline refer to mouse. The CDR3 end falls 4 residues outside the read, so it is completed with the germline J gene. The rearrangement uses TRBV1 and TRBJ2-5, with 8 bases aligning to TRBD1. V dropped 3 bases and J dropped 0; count of bases not matched to a gene: 2. This CDR3 contains 15 residues. Germline lookup yields CDR1 NSQYPW and CDR2 LRSPGD (reference sequence). The sequenced CDR3 bases are TGCACCTGCAGTGCCGGGACAGGTAACCAAGAC. Its protein is CTCSAGTGNQD. The whole CDR3 is CTCSAGTGNQDTQYF.

This clone was detected only a few times. The listed genes are named as in mouse. The CDR3 end falls 4 residues outside the read, so it is completed with the germline J gene. The rearrangement joins TRBV1 to TRBJ2-7, with a possible D match to TRBD2 (6 bases). CDR3 length: 14 residues. The V end was cut by 5 bases, the J end by 0 bases, with 11 bases between. Germline V CDR1 and CDR2: NSQYPW, LRSPGD (reference sequence). The chain's CDR3 is CTCSFGTFSYEQYF. Incomplete CDR3 DNA: TGCACCTGCAGTTTCGGGACTTTCTCCTAT.

This clone has only a few counts. Germline and genes: mouse. The CDR3 end falls 4 residues outside the read, so it is completed with the germline J gene. V is TRBV1 and J is TRBJ1-1, with D maybe TRBD1 (6 bases). V was clipped by 3 bases and J by 1 base, with 9 bases between them. Per germline, CDR1 NSQYPW and CDR2 LRSPGD (reference sequence). The CDR3 is 14 amino acids. This CDR3 reads CTCSARTVNTEVFF. The sequenced part of the CDR3 DNA is TGCACCTGCAGTGCGCGGACAGTAAACACA.

A few counts support this clone. Each gene name is a mouse one. The read stops 4 residues short of the end of the CDR3; the missing end is completed from the germline J gene. This chain links TRBV13-1 with TRBJ2-7; 11 bases line up with TRBD1. This CDR3 is 14 amino acids long. The V gene's germline CDR1 is NSHNY and CDR2 SYGAGN. The CDR3 loop is CASSDRTGGDEQYF. The covered CDR3 bases are TGTGCCAGCAGTGACAGGACAGGGGGCGAT.

This clone was observed a handful of times. The listed genes are named as in mouse. The read halts 4 residues ahead of the CDR3 end, with the missing end drawn from the germline J gene. The rearrangement joins TRBV13-3 to TRBJ1-1; 10 nucleotides line up with TRBD1. This CDR3 region has 14 residues. Germline V gene lookup returns CDR1 NNHDY and CDR2 SYVADS. Incomplete CDR3 DNA: TGTGCCAGCAGTGGATCAGGACAGGGGGGA. Its protein is CASSGSGQGG. The entire CDR3 protein reads CASSGSGQGGEVFF.

Regarding this clone: TCRdb lists a protein that is different at residue 11 from the translated DNA; the protein given here uses the DNA translation. Mouse gene names apply. The CDR3 goes on 3 residues after the read ends, and that part is filled in from the germline J gene. The chain joins TRBV13-3 to TRBJ1-6, with TRBD1 as a possible D gene (6 bases). TRBJ1-6 is designated an ORF whose function remains uncertain. Germline values: CDR1 NNHDY, CDR2 SYVADS. CDR3 length: 14 amino acids. The V and J ends lost 0 bases and 8 bases respectively, with 9 bases between them. The CDR3: CASSDEGEDSPLYF. The part of the CDR3 DNA that was read is TGTGCCAGCAGTGATGAGGGGGAGGATTCGCCC.

To note about this clone: The listed genes are named as in mouse. The missing CDR3 end, 4 residues past where the read stops, is filled in from the germline J gene. The chain employs TRBV13-2 and TRBJ1-4; weak D call: TRBD1 (5 bases). The CDR3 runs to 13 residues. The V gene lost 6 bases and the J gene lost 3 bases, with 9 bases spanning the gap. Germline assignment: CDR1 NNHNN and CDR2 SYGAGS (reference sequence). The part of the CDR3 DNA that was read is TGTGCCAGCGCGGCAGGGCCCAACGAA. It specifies CASAAGPNE. The full-length CDR3 reads as CASAAGPNERLFF.